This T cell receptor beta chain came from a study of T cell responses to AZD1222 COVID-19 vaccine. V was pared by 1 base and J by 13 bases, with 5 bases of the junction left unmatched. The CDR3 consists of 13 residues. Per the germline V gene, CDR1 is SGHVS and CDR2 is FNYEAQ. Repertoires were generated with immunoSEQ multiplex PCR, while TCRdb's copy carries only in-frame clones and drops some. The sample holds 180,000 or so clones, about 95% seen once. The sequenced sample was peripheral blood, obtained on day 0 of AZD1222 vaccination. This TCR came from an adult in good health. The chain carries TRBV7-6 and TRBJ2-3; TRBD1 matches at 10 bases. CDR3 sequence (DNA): TGTGCCAGCAGCTTAGTTGGGACAGGGGAAGAGTATTTT. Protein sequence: CASSLVGTGEEYF. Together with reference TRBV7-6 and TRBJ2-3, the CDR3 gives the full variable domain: GAGVSQSPRYKVTKRGQDVALRCDPISGHVSLYWYRQALGQGPEFLTYFNYEAQQDKSGLPNDRFSAERPEGSISTLTIQRTEQRDSAMYRCASSLVGTGEEYFGPGTRLTVL.